These 27 T cell receptor beta chains came from one sample sequenced in a study of CD8 T cells in ankylosing spondylitis. General study points: A motif in TCR beta, a set of eight highly homologous variants, appeared characteristic of ankylosing spondylitis blood.

Their antigens remain unidentified. TCRdb redid the calling of the 5' RACE reads with MiXCR, one entry per CDR3 protein. The table records around 770,000 distinct CDR3 sequences, roughly 10% of them present only once. Material: blood, either unsorted or a sorted T cell fraction (not recorded which). Every receptor here comes from a male donor with ankylosing spondylitis.

Remarks on this clonotype: The junction and the germline gene differ at one end; a read error may be behind it. The chain has TRBV24-1 and TRBJ1-5; perhaps TRBD1 as D (6 bases). Germline CDR1 reads KGHDR; CDR2 reads SFDVKD. This CDR3 is built from 14 residues. The DNA for the CDR3 is TGTGCCACCAGTATTGGACAGACGGATCAACCCCAGCATTTT. Translated: CATSIGQTDQPQHF.

This clonotype was recorded a few times. The rearrangement joins TRBV27 to TRBJ1-2; perhaps TRBD1 as D (6 bases). The CDR3 loop spans 17 amino acids. Germline V gene data show CDR1 as MNHEY and CDR2 as SMNVEV (reference sequence). V was shortened by 6 bases and J by 2 bases, with 22 bases between the two germline ends. DNA of the CDR3: TGTGCCAGCAGGCCAGATATCAGGGGCGGACTGAACTATGGCTACACCTTC. It is translated as CASRPDIRGGLNYGYTF.

This clonotype was detected a few times. The chain employs TRBV18 and TRBJ1-1, with D unresolved. CDR1 is KGHSH, CDR2 LQKENI, per germline. V was clipped by 0 bases and J by 5 bases, with 7 bases between them. The CDR3 spans 13 residues. CDR3 nucleotides: TGTGCCAGCTCACCACCAAGCGGGACTGAAGCTTTCTTT. It translates to CASSPPSGTEAFF.

CDR3 loop: CASSQQAGGYTF. CDR3 bases: TGTGCCAGCAGCCAGCAGGCCGGGGGCTACACCTTC. The gene calls are TRBV7-2 and TRBJ1-2; D not resolved. V lost 5 bases to trimming and J lost 8 bases, with 12 bases between them. Germline CDR1 is SGHTA and CDR2 is FQGNSA. CDR3 length: 12 residues.

This clonotype was recorded a few times. The chain recombines TRBV7-6 with TRBJ1-1; D is ambiguous. The germline V gene has CDR1 SGHVS and CDR2 FNYEAQ. Trimming removed 3 bases at V and 0 bases at J, with 8 bases between. The CDR3 contains 14 residues. In DNA, the CDR3 is TGTGCCAGCAGCTTTGGAGTTCTGAACACTGAAGCTTTCTTT. The encoded protein is CASSFGVLNTEAFF.

This clonotype was detected ten times or more. The chain uses TRBV6-5 and TRBJ2-1; D is possibly TRBD2 (6 bases). Germline assignment: CDR1 MNHEY and CDR2 SVGAGI. V was trimmed by 0 bases and J by 2 bases, leaving 11 bases between them. This CDR3 comprises 16 residues. CDR3 DNA: TGTGCCAGCAGTTACTCTTGGGGGAGGACCTACAATGAGCAGTTCTTC. Protein sequence: CASSYSWGRTYNEQFF.

This clonotype occurred a few times. The chain couples TRBV20-1 to TRBJ2-3; the D gene is possibly TRBD1 (6 bases). The CDR3 spans 13 residues. Germline V gene lookup returns CDR1 DFQATT and CDR2 SNEGSKA (reference sequence). The V gene lost 3 bases and the J gene lost 5 bases, with 12 bases spanning the gap. CDR3 DNA: TGCAGTGCTAGGGACAGACTGTTAGATACGCAGTATTTT. Translated: CSARDRLLDTQYF.

This clonotype has just a few counts. This chain links TRBV5-1 with TRBJ2-5, with D possibly being TRBD2 (5 bases). From germline, CDR1 is SGHRS and CDR2 YFSETQ. Trimming removed 2 bases from V and 0 bases from J, with 11 bases in between. This CDR3 contains 15 residues. For the CDR3, the DNA is TGCGCCAGCAGCTTCCGGGATCCGTACCAAGAGACCCAGTACTTC. Amino acids: CASSFRDPYQETQYF.

This clonotype was found a few times. The rearrangement uses TRBV20-1 and TRBJ1-6; D call uncertain. CDR3 length: 13 residues. The V gene's germline CDR1 is DFQATT and CDR2 SNEGSKA (reference sequence). The V end was cut by 6 bases, the J end by 7 bases, with 13 bases between. The CDR3 region is CSAPRDQNSPLHF. The CDR3, as DNA: TGCAGTGCCCCCAGAGACCAGAATTCACCCCTCCACTTT.

The rearrangement uses TRBV20-1 and TRBJ1-5, with 10 positions matching TRBD1. The CDR3 runs to 14 residues. After removal of 6 bases from V and 6 bases from J, the junction contained 8 bases not matched to a gene. The germline CDR1 and CDR2 sequences are DFQATT and SNEGSKA (reference sequence). The CDR3 bases are TGCAGTGCGCCGGACAGGGGGAAAGGTCAGCCCCAGCATTTT. This sequence encodes CSAPDRGKGQPQHF.

V and J are TRBV27 and TRBJ2-7; D gene uncertain. The CDR3 is made up of 15 amino acids. V lost 5 bases and J lost 0, with 14 bases in between. Germline CDR1 reads MNHEY; CDR2 reads SMNVEV (reference sequence). The CDR3 region is CASSVDRLSSYEQYF. CDR3 DNA sequence: TGTGCCAGCAGTGTGGACCGCTTAAGCTCCTACGAGCAGTACTTC.

This clonotype was recorded at least ten times. This chain links TRBV7-2 with TRBJ2-7; D call uncertain. This CDR3 has 14 residues. Germline loops: CDR1 SGHTA, CDR2 FQGNSA. The V end lost 4 bases, the J end lost 3 bases, and 13 bases lay between the germline ends. This CDR3 is CASSSLSSSYEQYF. The CDR3 DNA reads as TGTGCCAGCAGCTCCCTTAGTTCCAGCTACGAGCAGTACTTC.

The V gene is TRBV6-2 or TRBV6-3, the J gene TRBJ2-3; 11 bases map to TRBD2. This CDR3 comprises 15 residues. Trimming took 6 bases from V and 5 from J; bases not matched to a gene: 7. From germline, CDR1 is MNHEY and CDR2 SVGEGT. The CDR3 here is CASRVSGRAVDTQYF. The CDR3, as DNA: TGTGCCAGCAGAGTTAGCGGGAGGGCCGTAGATACGCAGTATTTT.

The rearrangement joins TRBV3-1 to TRBJ2-5; TRBD2 matches at 12 bases. This CDR3 is 18 amino acids long. Germline V gives CDR1 LGHDT, CDR2 YNNKEL (reference sequence). Trimming cost V 8 bases and J 5 bases; bases outside gene matches: 18. The CDR3, as DNA: TGTGCCAGCTCCCAACTCGGACTAGCGGGAACGGGCTTGGAGACCCAGTACTTC. Encoded protein: CASSQLGLAGTGLETQYF.

This rearrangement joins TRBV20-1 to TRBJ1-1; D is undetermined. The CDR3 contains 15 residues. Germline V CDR1 and CDR2: DFQATT, SNEGSKA (reference sequence). Trimming pared 5 bases from V and 1 base from J, leaving 17 bases between. For the CDR3, the DNA is TGCAGTGCTCGGACCCGACGGTGGTCGAACACTGAAGCTTTCTTT. Translation gives CSARTRRWSNTEAFF.

The chain is built from TRBV10-3 and TRBJ1-2, with D perhaps TRBD1 (5 bases). The CDR3 loop spans 15 amino acids. The V gene's germline CDR1 is ENHRY and CDR2 SYGVKD. The V and J ends lost 4 bases and 2 bases respectively, with 14 bases between them. The CDR3 is CAISGSGKGNYGYTF. CDR3 nucleotide sequence: TGTGCCATCAGTGGTTCGGGGAAGGGGAACTATGGCTACACCTTC.

This clonotype has more than one count but fewer than ten. This chain connects TRBV9 to TRBJ2-7, with TRBD2 as a possible D gene (5 bases). Germline V gives CDR1 SGDLS, CDR2 YYNGEE. The CDR3 is made up of 13 amino acids. Between the trimmed V and J ends, which lost 3 bases and 3 bases, there was a span of 10 bases. The CDR3 sequence is CASSAGLSYEQYF. The CDR3 DNA reads TGTGCCAGCAGCGCCGGACTGAGCTACGAGCAGTACTTC. Combining the CDR3 with reference TRBV9 and TRBJ2-7 gives the whole variable domain DSGVTQTPKHLITATGQRVTLRCSPRSGDLSVYWYQQSLDQGLQFLIQYYNGEERAKGNILERFSAQQFPDLHSELNLSSLELGDSALYFCASSAGLSYEQYFGPGTRLTVT.

The table lists this clonotype with a few counts. This chain links TRBV5-1 with TRBJ2-5, with TRBD1 identical over 7 bases. The CDR3 length is 14 residues. V dropped 1 base and J dropped 5; count of bases not matched to a gene: 5. Germline lookup yields CDR1 SGHRS and CDR2 YFSETQ. CDR3 residues: CASSLRDSGETQYF. The CDR3 bases are TGCGCCAGCAGCTTGAGGGACAGTGGGGAGACCCAGTACTTC.

On this clonotype: One base away lies a much larger clone, so this may be a sequencing read error. The chain has TRBV5-1 and TRBJ2-1, with D uncertain. CDR1 and CDR2 from the germline V gene are SGHRS and YFSETQ. This CDR3 region has 13 residues. CDR3 sequence reads: CASSPNERDERFF. The CDR3 nucleotides are TGCGCCAGCAGCCCAAACGAGCGTGATGAGCGGTTCTTC.

Ten or more counts support this clonotype. The chain employs TRBV20-1 and TRBJ2-2, with D perhaps TRBD1 (6 bases). Per the germline V gene, CDR1 is DFQATT and CDR2 is SNEGSKA (reference sequence). The V end lost 3 bases, the J end lost 5 bases, and 16 bases lay between the germline ends. The CDR3 runs 15 residues. The CDR3 DNA is TGCAGTGCTAGGAGAACAGGGTTGAGGACCGGGGAGCTGTTTTTT. Protein sequence: CSARRTGLRTGELFF.

This chain connects TRBV9 to TRBJ1-1, with TRBD1 as a possible D gene (5 bases). Between the trimmed V and J ends, which lost 1 base and 3 bases, there was a span of 13 bases. CDR3 length equals 15 residues. CDR1 SGDLS and CDR2 YYNGEE come from the germline V gene. This CDR3 is CASSVLPGEDTEAFF. Here the CDR3 DNA reads TGTGCCAGCAGCGTACTGCCGGGGGAGGACACTGAAGCTTTCTTT.

At least ten counts were recorded for this clonotype. The genes are TRBV12-3 or TRBV12-4 and TRBJ2-7, with TRBD1 matching 11 bases. V was clipped by 6 bases and J by 4 bases; unmatched bases: 8. The CDR3 covers 15 residues. CDR3 sequence (DNA): TGTGCCAGCAGGCGAACCGGGACAGGGGGTTACGAGCAGTACTTC. Protein: CASRRTGTGGYEQYF.

This sequence joins TRBV20-1 and TRBJ2-1; maybe TRBD2 (7 bases). This CDR3 region has 15 residues. Trimming took off 7 bases at V and 0 bases at J, with 16 bases between the two ends. In germline, CDR1 is DFQATT, CDR2 SNEGSKA (reference sequence). For the CDR3, the DNA is TGCAGTGTGGGGGGGGGCACCGTCTCCTACAATGAGCAGTTCTTC. Amino acids: CSVGGGTVSYNEQFF.

Remarks on this clonotype: This may come from a read error, since a much larger clone is one base off. This chain joins TRBV20-1 and TRBJ2-5; D is uncertain. The CDR3 consists of 12 residues. The germline V gene encodes CDR1 DFQATT and CDR2 SNEGSKA (reference sequence). V lost 4 bases to trimming and J lost 0 bases, with 6 bases between them. CDR3 protein: CSANTDQETQYF. In DNA, the CDR3 is TGCAGTGCTAATACAGACCAAGAGACCCAGTACTTC.

There are a few counts of this clonotype. The J gene is TRBJ1-5, the V gene TRBV20-1; 7 nucleotides match TRBD1. This CDR3 comprises 15 residues. Germline assignment: CDR1 DFQATT and CDR2 SNEGSKA (reference sequence). The junction had 9 bases not matched to a gene; V was cut back by 4 bases and J by 3 bases. In DNA, the CDR3 is TGCAGTGCTACCCAGGGGGGTGACACCAATCAGCCCCAGCATTTT. Translated: CSATQGGDTNQPQHF.

This chain links TRBV20-1 with TRBJ2-7; D assignment may be TRBD1 or TRBD2 (5 bases each). This CDR3 is 12 amino acids long. Germline CDR1 and CDR2: DFQATT and SNEGSKA (reference sequence). V lost 4 bases and J 7 bases, leaving 14 bases between the germline ends. CDR3 coding DNA: TGCAGTGCTAAAGAGGGACCGTCTGAGCAGTACTTC. Its protein is CSAKEGPSEQYF.

This clonotype was found a few times. CDR3 coding DNA: TGTGCCACCAGCAGAGATCCCCGTCCCTACTATGGCTACACCTTC. Translated: CATSRDPRPYYGYTF. The chain employs TRBV15 and TRBJ1-2; no clear D gene. There are 15 residues in the CDR3. Germline V gene data show CDR1 as LNHNV and CDR2 as YYDKDF (reference sequence). V was clipped by 0 bases and J by 3 bases, with 11 bases between them.